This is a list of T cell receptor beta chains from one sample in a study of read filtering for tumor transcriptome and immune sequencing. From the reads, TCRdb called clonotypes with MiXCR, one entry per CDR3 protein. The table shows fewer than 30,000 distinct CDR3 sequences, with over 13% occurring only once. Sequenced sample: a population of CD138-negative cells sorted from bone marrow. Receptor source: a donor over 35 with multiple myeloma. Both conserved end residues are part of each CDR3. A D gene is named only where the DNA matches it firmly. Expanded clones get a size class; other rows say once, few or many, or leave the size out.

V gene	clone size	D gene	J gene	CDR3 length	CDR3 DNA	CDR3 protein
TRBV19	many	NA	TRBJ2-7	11	TGTGCCCTAGGCCCCGCCTACGAGCAGTACTTC	CALGPAYEQYF
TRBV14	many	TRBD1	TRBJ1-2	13	TGTGCCAGCAGCCAGGCCAGGGGGCTCGGCTACACCTTC	CASSQARGLGYTF
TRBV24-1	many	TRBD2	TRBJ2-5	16	TGTGCCACCAGTGACTCGAGACTAGCGGGAAAAGAGACCCAGTACTTC	CATSDSRLAGKETQYF
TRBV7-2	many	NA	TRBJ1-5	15	TGTGCCAGCAGCCCTAGCGGGTATAGCAATCAGCCCCAGCATTTT	CASSPSGYSNQPQHF
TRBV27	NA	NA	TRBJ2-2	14	TGTGCCAGCGGGAGGACAGGGAGGGTCGGGGAGCTGTTTTTT	CASGRTGRVGELFF
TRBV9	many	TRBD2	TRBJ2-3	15	TGTGCCAGCAGCGTAGTTAGCGGGAGCCCAGATACGCAGTATTTT	CASSVVSGSPDTQYF
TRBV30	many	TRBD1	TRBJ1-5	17	TGTGCCTGGACCAGCGGGACAGGGAAAAGGAGCAATCAGCCCCAGCATTTT	CAWTSGTGKRSNQPQHF
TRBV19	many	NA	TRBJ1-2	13	TGTGCCAGTTCCCCGACAGGAGTATATGGCTACACCTTC	CASSPTGVYGYTF
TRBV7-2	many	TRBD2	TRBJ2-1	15	TGTGCCAGCAGCTTTACTAGCGGGAGCTACAATGAGCAGTTCTTC	CASSFTSGSYNEQFF
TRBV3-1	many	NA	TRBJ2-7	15	TGTGCCAGCAGCCCGGACTCGACCTACCCCTACGAGCAGTACTTC	CASSPDSTYPYEQYF